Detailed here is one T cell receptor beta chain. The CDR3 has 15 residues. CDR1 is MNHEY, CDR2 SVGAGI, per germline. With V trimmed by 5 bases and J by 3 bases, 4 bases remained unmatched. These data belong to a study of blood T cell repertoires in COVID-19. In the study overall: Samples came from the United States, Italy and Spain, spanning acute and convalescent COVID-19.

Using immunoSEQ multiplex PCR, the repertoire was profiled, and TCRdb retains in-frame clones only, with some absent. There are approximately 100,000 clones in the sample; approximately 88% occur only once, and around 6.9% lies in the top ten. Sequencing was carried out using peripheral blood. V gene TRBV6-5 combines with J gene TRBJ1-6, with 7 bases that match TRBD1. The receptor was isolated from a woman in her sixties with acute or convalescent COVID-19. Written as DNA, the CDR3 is TGTGCCAGCAGTCCGGGGACAGTCTATAATTCACCCCTCCACTTT. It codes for CASSPGTVYNSPLHF.